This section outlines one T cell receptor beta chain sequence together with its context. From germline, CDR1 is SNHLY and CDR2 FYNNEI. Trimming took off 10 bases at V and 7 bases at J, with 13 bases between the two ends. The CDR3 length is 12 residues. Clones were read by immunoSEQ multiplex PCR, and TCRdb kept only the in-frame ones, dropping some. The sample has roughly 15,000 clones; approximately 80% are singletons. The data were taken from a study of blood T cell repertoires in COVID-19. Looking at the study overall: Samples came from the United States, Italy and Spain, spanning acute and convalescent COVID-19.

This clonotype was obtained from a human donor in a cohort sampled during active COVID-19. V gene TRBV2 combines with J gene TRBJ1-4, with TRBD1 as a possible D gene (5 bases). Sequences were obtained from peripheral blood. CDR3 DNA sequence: TGTGCCACCCAGCGGGGCGGTGAAAAACTGTTTTTT. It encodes CATQRGGEKLFF.